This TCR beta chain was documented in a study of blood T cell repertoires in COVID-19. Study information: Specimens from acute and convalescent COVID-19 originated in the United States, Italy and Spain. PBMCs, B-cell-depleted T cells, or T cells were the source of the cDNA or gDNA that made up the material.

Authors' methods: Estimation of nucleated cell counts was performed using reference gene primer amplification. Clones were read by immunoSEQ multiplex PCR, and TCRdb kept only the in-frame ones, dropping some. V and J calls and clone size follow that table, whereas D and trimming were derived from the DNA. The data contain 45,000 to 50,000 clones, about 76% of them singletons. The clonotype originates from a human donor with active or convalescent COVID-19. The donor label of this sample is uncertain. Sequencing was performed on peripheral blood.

CDR3 loop: CASSQFMGQGSRTQYF. The CDR3 DNA reads as TGTGCCAGCAGCCAATTCATGGGACAGGGATCGCGGACGCAGTATTTT. The chain employs TRBV7-9 and TRBJ2-3; 9 nucleotides align to TRBD1. With V trimmed by 5 bases and J by 9 bases, 15 bases remained unmatched. The CDR3 has 16 residues. Germline-derived CDR1 and CDR2 are SEHNR and FQNEAQ (reference sequence).